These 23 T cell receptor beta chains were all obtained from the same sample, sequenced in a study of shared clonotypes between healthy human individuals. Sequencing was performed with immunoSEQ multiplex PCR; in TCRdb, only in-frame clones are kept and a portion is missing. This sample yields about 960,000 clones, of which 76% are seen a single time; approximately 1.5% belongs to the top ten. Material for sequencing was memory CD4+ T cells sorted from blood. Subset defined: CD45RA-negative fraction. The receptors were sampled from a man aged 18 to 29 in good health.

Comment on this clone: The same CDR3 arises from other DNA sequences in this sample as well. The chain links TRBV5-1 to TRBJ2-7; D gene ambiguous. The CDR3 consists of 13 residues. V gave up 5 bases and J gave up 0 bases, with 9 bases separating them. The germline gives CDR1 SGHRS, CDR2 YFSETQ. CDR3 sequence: CASSSEGSYEQYF. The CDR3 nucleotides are TGCGCCAGCAGTTCGGAAGGCTCCTACGAGCAGTACTTC.

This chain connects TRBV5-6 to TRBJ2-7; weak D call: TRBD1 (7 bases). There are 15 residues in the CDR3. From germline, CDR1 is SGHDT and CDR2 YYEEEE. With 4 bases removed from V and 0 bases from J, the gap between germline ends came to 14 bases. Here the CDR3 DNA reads TGTGCCAGCAGCGCGGGACAGCGCTACTCCTACGAGCAGTACTTC. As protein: CASSAGQRYSYEQYF.

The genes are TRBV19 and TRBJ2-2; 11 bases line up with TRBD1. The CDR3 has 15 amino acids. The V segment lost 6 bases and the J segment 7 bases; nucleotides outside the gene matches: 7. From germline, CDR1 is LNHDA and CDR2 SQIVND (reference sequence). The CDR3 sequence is CASRTGTGGFGELFF. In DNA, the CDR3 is TGTGCCAGTAGAACCGGGACAGGGGGTTTCGGGGAGCTGTTTTTT.

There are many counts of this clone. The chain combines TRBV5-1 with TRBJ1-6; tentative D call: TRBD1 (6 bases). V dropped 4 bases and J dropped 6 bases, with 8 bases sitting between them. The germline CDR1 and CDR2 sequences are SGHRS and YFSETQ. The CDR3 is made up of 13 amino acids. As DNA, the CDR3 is TGCGCCAGCAGCCAGGACAGTAATTCACCCCTCCACTTT. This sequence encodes CASSQDSNSPLHF. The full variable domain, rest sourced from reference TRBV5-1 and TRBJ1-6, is KAGVTQTPRYLIKTRGQQVTLSCSPISGHRSVSWYQQTPGQGLQFLFEYFSETQRNKGNFPGRFSGRQFSNSRSEMNVSTLELGDSALYLCASSQDSNSPLHFGNGTRLTVT.

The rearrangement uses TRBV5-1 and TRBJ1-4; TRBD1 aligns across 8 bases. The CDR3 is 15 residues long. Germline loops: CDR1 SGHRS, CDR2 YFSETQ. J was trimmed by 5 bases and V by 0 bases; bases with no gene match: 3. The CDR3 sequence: CASSLAGGVNEKLFF. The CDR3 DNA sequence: TGCGCCAGCAGCTTGGCAGGGGGCGTAAATGAAAAACTGTTTTTT. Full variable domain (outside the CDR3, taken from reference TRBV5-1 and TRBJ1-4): KAGVTQTPRYLIKTRGQQVTLSCSPISGHRSVSWYQQTPGQGLQFLFEYFSETQRNKGNFPGRFSGRQFSNSRSEMNVSTLELGDSALYLCASSLAGGVNEKLFFGSGTQLSVL.

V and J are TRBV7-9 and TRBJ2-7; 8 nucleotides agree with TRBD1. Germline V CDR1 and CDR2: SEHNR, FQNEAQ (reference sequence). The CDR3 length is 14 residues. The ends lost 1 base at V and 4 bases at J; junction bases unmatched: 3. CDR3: CASSLGTGWYEQYF. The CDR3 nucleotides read TGTGCCAGCAGCTTAGGGACAGGGTGGTACGAGCAGTACTTC.

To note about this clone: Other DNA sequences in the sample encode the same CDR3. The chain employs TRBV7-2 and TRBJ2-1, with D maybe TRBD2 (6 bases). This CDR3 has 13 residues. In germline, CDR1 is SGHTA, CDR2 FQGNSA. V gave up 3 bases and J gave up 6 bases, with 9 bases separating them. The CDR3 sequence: CASSFRGGNEQFF. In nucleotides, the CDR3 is TGTGCCAGCAGCTTTAGGGGAGGCAATGAGCAGTTCTTC.

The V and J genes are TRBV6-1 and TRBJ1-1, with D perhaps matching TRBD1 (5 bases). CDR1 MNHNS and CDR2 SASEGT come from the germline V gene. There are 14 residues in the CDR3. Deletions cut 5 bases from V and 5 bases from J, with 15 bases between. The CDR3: CASSFGTRGTEAFF. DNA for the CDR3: TGTGCCAGCAGTTTCGGGACCCGAGGAACTGAAGCTTTCTTT.

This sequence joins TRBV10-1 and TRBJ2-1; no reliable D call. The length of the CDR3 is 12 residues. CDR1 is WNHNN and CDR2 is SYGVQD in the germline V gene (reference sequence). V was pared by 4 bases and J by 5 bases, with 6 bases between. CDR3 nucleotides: TGCGCCAGCAGTGGCAGACACAATGAGCAGTTCTTC. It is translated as CASSGRHNEQFF.

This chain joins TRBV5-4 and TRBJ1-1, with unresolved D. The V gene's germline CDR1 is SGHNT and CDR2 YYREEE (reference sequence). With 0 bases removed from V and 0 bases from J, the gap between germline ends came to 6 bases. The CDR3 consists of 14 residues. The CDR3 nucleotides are TGTGCCAGCAGCTTGGGAGACTTGAACACTGAAGCTTTCTTT. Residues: CASSLGDLNTEAFF.

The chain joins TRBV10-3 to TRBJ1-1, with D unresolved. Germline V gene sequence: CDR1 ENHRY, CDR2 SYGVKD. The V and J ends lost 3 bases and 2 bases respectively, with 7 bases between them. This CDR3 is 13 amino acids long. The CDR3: CAISDGDNTEAFF. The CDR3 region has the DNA TGTGCCATCAGTGACGGGGATAACACTGAAGCTTTCTTT.

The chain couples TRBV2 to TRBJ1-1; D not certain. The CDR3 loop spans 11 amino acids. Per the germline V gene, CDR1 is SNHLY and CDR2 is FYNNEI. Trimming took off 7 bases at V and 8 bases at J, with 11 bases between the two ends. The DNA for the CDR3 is TGTGCCAGCATGGAGTCGTACGAAGCTTTCTTT. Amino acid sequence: CASMESYEAFF.

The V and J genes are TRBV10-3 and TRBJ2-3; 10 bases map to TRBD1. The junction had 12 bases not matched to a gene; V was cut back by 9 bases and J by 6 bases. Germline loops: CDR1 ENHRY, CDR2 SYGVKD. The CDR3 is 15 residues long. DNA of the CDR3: TGTGCCATGGGGACAGGGGCCCCGGGAAGTGATACGCAGTATTTT. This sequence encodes CAMGTGAPGSDTQYF.

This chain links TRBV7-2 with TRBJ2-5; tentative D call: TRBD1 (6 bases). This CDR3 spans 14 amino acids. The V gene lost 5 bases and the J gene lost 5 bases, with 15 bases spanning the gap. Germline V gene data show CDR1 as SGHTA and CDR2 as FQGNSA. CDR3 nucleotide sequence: TGTGCCAGCAGCCCAGACAGGTTTGCGGAGACCCAGTACTTC. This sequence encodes CASSPDRFAETQYF.

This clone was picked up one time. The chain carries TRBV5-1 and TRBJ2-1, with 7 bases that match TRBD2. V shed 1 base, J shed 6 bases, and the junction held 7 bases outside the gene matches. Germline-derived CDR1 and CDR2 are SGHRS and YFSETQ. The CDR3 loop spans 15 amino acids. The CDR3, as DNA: TGCGCCAGCAGCTTGAGCGGGGTGGAGTTCAATGAGCAGTTCTTC. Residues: CASSLSGVEFNEQFF. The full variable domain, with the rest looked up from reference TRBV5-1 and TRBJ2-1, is KAGVTQTPRYLIKTRGQQVTLSCSPISGHRSVSWYQQTPGQGLQFLFEYFSETQRNKGNFPGRFSGRQFSNSRSEMNVSTLELGDSALYLCASSLSGVEFNEQFFGPGTRLTVL.

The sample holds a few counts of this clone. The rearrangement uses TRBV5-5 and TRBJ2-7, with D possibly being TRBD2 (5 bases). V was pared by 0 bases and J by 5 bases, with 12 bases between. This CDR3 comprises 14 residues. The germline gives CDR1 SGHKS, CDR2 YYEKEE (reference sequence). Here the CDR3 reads CASSLGTPADEQYF. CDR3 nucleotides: TGTGCCAGCAGCTTGGGGACTCCGGCGGACGAGCAGTACTTC.

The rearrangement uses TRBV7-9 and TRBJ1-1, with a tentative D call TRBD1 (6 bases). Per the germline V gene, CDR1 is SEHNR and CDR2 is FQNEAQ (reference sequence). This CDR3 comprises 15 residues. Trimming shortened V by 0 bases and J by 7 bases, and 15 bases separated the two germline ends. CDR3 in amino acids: CASSLAGQLSVEAFF. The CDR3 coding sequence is TGTGCCAGCAGCTTAGCGGGACAATTAAGCGTTGAAGCTTTCTTT.

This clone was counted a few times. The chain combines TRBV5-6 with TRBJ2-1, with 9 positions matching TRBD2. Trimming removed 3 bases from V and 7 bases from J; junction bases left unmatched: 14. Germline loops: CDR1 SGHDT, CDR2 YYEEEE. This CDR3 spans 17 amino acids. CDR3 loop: CASSWWGSGRVENEQFF. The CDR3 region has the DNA TGTGCCAGCAGCTGGTGGGGTAGCGGGAGAGTGGAGAATGAGCAGTTCTTC.

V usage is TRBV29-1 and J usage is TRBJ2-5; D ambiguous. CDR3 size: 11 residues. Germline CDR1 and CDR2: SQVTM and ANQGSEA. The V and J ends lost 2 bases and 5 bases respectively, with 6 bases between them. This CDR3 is CSVESYETQYF. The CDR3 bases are TGCAGCGTTGAATCGTATGAGACCCAGTACTTC.

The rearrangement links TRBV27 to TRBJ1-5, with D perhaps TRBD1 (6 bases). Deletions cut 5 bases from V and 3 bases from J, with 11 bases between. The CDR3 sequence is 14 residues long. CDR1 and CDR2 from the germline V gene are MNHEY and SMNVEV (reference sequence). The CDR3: CASSIQGFNQPQHF. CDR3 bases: TGTGCCAGCAGTATACAGGGATTCAATCAGCCCCAGCATTTT.

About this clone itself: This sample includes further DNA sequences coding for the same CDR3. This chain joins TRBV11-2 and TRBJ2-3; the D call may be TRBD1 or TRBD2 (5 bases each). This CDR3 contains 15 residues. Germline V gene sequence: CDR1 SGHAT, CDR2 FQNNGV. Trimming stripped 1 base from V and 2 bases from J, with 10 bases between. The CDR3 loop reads CASSLGTGLTDTQYF. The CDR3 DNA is TGTGCCAGCAGCTTAGGTACGGGGCTCACAGATACGCAGTATTTT. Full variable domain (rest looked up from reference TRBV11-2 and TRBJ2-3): EAGVAQSPRYKIIEKRQSVAFWCNPISGHATLYWYQQILGQGPKLLIQFQNNGVVDDSQLPKDRFSAERLKGVDSTLKIQPAKLEDSAVYLCASSLGTGLTDTQYFGPGTRLTVL.

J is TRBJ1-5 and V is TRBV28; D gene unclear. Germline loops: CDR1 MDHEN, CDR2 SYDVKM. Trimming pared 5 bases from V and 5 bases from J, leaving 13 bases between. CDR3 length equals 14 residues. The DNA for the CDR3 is TGTGCCAGCAGTCCCCAGTTAGGGCATCAGCCCCAGCATTTT. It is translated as CASSPQLGHQPQHF. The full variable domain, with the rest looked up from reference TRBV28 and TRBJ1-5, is DVKVTQSSRYLVKRTGEKVFLECVQDMDHENMFWYRQDPGLGLRLIYFSYDVKMKEKGDIPEGYSVSREKKERFSLILESASTNQTSMYLCASSPQLGHQPQHFGDGTRLSIL.

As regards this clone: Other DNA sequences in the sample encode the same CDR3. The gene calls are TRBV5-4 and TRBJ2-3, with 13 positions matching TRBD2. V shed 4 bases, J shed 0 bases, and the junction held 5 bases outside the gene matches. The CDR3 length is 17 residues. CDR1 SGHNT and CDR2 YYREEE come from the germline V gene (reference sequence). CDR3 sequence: CASSLRLAGGSTDTQYF. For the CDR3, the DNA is TGTGCCAGCAGCCTCAGACTAGCGGGGGGTAGCACAGATACGCAGTATTTT.